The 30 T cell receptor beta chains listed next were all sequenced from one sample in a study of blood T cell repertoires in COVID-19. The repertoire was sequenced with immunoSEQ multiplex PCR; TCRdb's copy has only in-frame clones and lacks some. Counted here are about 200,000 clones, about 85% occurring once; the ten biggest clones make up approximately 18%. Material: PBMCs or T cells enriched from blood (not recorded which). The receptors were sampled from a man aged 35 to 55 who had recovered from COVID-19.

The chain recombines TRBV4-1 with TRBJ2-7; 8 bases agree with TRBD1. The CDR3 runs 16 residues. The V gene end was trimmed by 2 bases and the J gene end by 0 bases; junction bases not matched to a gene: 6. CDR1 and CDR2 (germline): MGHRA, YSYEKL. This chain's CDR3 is CASSQSGGQDSYEQYF. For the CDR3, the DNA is TGCGCCAGCAGCCAATCTGGGGGACAGGACTCCTACGAGCAGTACTTC.

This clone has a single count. The CDR3 DNA sequence: TGTGCCAGCAGTGAAGCTGTAGCGGGAGGTGGAGAGACCCAGTACTTC. This translates into CASSEAVAGGGETQYF. The V gene is TRBV6-1, the J gene TRBJ2-5, with 10 bases identical to TRBD2. This CDR3 is 16 amino acids long. Looked up from germline, CDR1 is MNHNS and CDR2 is SASEGT. Trimming removed 0 bases from V and 4 bases from J; junction bases left unmatched: 5.

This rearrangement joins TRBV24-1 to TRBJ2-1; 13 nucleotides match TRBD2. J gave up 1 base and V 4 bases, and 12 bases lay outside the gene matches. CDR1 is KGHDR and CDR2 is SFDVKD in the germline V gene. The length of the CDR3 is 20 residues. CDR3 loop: CATSETTSGRALGSYNEQFF. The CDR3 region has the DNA TGTGCCACCAGTGAGACCACTAGCGGGAGGGCCCTCGGGTCCTACAATGAGCAGTTCTTC.

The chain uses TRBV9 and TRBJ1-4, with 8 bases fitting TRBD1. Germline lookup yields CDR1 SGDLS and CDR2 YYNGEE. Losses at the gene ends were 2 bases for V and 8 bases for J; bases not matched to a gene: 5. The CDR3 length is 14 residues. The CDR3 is CASSVGQGGEKLFF. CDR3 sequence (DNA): TGTGCCAGCAGCGTTGGACAGGGTGGAGAAAAACTGTTTTTT.

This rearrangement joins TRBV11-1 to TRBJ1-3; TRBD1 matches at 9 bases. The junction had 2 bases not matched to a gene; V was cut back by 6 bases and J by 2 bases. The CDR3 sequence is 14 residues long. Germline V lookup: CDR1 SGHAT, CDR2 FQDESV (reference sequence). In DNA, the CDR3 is TGTGCCAGCAGTTGGGACAGGGCTGGAAACACCATATATTTT. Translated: CASSWDRAGNTIYF.

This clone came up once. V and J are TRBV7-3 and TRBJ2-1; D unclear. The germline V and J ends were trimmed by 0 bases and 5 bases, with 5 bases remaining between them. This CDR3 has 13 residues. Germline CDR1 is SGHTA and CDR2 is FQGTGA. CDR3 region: CASSLTTDNEQFF. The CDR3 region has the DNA TGTGCCAGCAGCTTAACAACGGACAATGAGCAGTTCTTC.

The CDR3 is CASSPGGSLTGELFF. For the CDR3, the DNA is TGTGCCAGCTCACCAGGCGGGAGTCTCACCGGGGAGCTGTTTTTT. The chain combines TRBV18 with TRBJ2-2; 7 bases align to TRBD2. Germline values: CDR1 KGHSH, CDR2 LQKENI. The CDR3 consists of 15 residues. The ends lost 2 bases at V and 4 bases at J; junction bases unmatched: 4.

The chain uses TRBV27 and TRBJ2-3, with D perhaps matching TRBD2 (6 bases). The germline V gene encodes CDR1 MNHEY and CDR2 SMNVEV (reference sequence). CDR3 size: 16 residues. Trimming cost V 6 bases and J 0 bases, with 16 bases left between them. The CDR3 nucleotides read TGTGCCAGCAGCCCCGGGAGTGGCGGGAGCACAGATACGCAGTATTTT. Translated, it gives CASSPGSGGSTDTQYF.

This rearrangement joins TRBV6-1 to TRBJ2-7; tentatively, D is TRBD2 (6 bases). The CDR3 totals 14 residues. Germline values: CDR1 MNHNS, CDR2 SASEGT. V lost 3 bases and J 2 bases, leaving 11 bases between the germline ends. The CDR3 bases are TGTGCCAGCAGTGAGGGCGGGATCCCCTACGAGCAGTACTTC. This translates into CASSEGGIPYEQYF.

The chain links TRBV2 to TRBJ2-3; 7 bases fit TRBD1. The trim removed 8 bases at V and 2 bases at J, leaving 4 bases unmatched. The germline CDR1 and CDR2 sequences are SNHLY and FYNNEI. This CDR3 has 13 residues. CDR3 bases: TGTGCCAGCTCCGGGACAGCCACAGATACGCAGTATTTT. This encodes CASSGTATDTQYF.

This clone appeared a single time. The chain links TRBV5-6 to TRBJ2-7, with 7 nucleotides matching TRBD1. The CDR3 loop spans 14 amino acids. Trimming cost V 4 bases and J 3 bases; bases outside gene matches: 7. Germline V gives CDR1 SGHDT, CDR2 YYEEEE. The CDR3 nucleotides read TGTGCCAGCAGCCGGGACAGCGGTAACTACGAGCAGTACTTC. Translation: CASSRDSGNYEQYF.

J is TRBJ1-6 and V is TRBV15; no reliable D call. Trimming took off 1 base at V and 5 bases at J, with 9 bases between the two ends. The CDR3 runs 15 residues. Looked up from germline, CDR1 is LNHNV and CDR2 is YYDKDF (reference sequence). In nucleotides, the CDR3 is TGTGCCACCAGCAGAGTCCCAGGTGATAATTCACCCCTCCACTTT. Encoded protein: CATSRVPGDNSPLHF.

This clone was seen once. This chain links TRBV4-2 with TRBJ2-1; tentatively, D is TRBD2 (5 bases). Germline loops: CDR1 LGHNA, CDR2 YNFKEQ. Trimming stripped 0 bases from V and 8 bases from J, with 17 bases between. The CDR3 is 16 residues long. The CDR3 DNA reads TGTGCCAGCAGCCAAGATCAAGCAACGGGATGGTATGAGCAGTTCTTC. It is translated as CASSQDQATGWYEQFF.

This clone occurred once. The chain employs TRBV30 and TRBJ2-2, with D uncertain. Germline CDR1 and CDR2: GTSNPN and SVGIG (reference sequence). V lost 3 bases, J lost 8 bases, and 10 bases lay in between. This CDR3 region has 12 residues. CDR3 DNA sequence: TGTGCCTGGAGCACAATTTTGGGGGAGCTGTTTTTT. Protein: CAWSTILGELFF.

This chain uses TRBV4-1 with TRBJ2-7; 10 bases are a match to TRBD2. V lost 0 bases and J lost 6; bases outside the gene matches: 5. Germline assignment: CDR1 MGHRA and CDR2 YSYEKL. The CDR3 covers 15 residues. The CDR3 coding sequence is TGCGCCAGCAGCCAAGATTTAGCGGGAGGATCCGAGCAGTACTTC. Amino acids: CASSQDLAGGSEQYF.

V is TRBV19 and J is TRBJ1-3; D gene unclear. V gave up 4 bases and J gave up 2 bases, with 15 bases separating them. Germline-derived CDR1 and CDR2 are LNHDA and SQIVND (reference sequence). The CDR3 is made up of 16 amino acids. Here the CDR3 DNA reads TGTGCCAGTAGTACCCGCACTGATAATGCTGGAAACACCATATATTTT. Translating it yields CASSTRTDNAGNTIYF.

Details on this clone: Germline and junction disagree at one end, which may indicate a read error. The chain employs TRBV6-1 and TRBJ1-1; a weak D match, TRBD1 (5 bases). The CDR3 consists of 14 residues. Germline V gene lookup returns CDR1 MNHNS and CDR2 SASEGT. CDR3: CASSEAGGDTEAFF. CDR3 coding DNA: TGTGCCAGCAGCGAAGCTGGGGGGGACACTGAAGCTTTCTTT.

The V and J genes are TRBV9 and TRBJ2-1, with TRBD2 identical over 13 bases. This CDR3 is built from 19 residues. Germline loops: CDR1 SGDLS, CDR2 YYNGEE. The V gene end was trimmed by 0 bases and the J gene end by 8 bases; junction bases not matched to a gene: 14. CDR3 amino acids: CASSVVGRRTSGRLDEQFF. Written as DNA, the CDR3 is TGTGCCAGCAGCGTAGTAGGTCGTCGGACTAGCGGGAGATTGGATGAGCAGTTCTTC.

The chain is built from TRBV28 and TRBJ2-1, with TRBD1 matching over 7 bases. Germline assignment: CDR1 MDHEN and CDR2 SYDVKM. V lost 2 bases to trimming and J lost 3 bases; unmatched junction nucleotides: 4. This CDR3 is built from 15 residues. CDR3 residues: CASSLPAGGYNEQFF. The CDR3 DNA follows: TGTGCCAGCAGTTTACCGGCAGGGGGCTACAATGAGCAGTTCTTC.

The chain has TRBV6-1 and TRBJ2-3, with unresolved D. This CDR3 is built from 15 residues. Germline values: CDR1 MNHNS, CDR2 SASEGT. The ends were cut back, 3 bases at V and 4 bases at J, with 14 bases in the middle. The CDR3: CASSEARRRADTQYF. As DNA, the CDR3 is TGTGCCAGCAGTGAGGCGAGGAGACGGGCAGATACGCAGTATTTT.

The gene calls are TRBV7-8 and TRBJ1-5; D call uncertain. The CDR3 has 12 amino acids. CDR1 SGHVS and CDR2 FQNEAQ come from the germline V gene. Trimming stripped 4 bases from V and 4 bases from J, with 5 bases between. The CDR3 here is CASSSPNQPQHF. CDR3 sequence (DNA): TGTGCCAGCAGCTCCCCAAATCAGCCCCAGCATTTT.

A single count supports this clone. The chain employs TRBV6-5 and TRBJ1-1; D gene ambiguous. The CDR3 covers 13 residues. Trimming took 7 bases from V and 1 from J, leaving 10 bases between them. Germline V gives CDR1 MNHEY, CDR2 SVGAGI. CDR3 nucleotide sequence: TGTGCCAGCACAGGTCGATCGAACACTGAAGCTTTCTTT. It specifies CASTGRSNTEAFF.

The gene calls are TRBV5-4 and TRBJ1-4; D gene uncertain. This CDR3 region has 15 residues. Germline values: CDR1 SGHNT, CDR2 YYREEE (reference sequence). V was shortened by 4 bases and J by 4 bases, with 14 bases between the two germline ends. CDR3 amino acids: CASSNSGGLNEKLFF. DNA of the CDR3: TGTGCCAGCAGCAATAGCGGTGGGCTTAATGAAAAACTGTTTTTT.

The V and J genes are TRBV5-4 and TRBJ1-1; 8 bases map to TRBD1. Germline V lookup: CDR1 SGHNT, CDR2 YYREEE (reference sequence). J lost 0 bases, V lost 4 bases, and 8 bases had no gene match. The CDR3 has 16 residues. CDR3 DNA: TGTGCCAGCAGCCCCGGACAGGGATTAGTGAACACTGAAGCTTTCTTT. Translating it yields CASSPGQGLVNTEAFF.

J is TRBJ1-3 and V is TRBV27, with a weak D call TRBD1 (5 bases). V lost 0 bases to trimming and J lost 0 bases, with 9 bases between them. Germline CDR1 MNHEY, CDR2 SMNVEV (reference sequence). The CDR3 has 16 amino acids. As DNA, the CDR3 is TGTGCCAGCAGTTTATCCCAGGGAGGCTCTGGAAACACCATATATTTT. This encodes CASSLSQGGSGNTIYF.

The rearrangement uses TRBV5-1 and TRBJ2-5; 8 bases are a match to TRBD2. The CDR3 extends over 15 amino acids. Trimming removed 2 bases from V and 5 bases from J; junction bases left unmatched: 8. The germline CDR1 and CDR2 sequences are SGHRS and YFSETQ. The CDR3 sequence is CASSLGGLGQETQYF. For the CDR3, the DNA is TGCGCCAGCAGCTTAGGGGGACTAGGTCAGGAGACCCAGTACTTC.

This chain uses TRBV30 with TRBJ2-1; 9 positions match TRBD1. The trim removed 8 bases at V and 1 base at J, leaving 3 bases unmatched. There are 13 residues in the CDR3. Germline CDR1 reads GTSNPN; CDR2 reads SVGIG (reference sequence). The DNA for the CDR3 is TGTGCCAGTGACAGGGGGTCCTACAATGAGCAGTTCTTC. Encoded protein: CASDRGSYNEQFF.

The DNA of the CDR3 is TGCGCCAGCAGTGTAACCGGGGAGCTGTTTTTT. Encoded protein: CASSVTGELFF. This chain connects TRBV10-2 to TRBJ2-2; D not certain. V lost 4 bases and J lost 5, with 2 bases in between. This CDR3 comprises 11 residues. Germline values: CDR1 WSHSY, CDR2 SAAADI.

CDR3 DNA sequence: TGTGCCAGCAGCTTAAGGCTAGCGGGAGCGGTAAATACGCAGTATTTT. Translated, it gives CASSLRLAGAVNTQYF. The chain links TRBV5-4 to TRBJ2-3, with 10 bases aligning to TRBD2. V dropped 2 bases and J dropped 7; count of bases not matched to a gene: 10. Germline V lookup: CDR1 SGHNT, CDR2 YYREEE (reference sequence). This CDR3 has 16 amino acids.

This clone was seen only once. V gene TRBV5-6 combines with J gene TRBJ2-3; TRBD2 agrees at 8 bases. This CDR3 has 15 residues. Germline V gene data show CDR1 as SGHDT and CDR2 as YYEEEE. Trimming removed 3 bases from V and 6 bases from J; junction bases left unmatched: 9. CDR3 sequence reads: CASSSGLVSLDTQYF. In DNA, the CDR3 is TGTGCCAGCAGCTCGGGACTAGTTTCGTTGGATACGCAGTATTTT.